A selection of T cell receptor beta chains follows, all from one sample in a study of blood T cell repertoires in COVID-19. The assay was immunoSEQ multiplex PCR, and TCRdb's table has in-frame clones only and misses some. The sample shows approximately 80,000 clones, approximately 85% of them seen only once. Sequencing input: peripheral blood. These receptors were collected from a man aged 45 to 65 with COVID-19, enrolled during active disease. CDR3s include the opening cysteine and the closing phenylalanine or tryptophan. Each record gives: V gene, D gene, J gene, CDR3 protein, CDR3 DNA. The D gene is left open where the match is weak.

v_call: TRBV21-1
d_call: -
j_call: TRBJ2-6
cdr3_aa: CASSVGGLGANVLTF
cdr3_nt: TGTGCCAGCAGCGTGGGGGGGCTCGGGGCCAACGTCCTGACTTTC

v_call: TRBV30
d_call: -
j_call: TRBJ1-5
cdr3_aa: CAWSVLGTLNQPQHF
cdr3_nt: TGTGCCTGGAGTGTACTAGGGACACTCAATCAGCCCCAGCATTTT

v_call: TRBV27
d_call: -
j_call: TRBJ1-1
cdr3_aa: CASSLAKLTGRGTEAFF
cdr3_nt: TGTGCCAGCAGTTTAGCGAAATTGACAGGACGAGGCACTGAAGCTTTCTTT

v_call: TRBV6-6
d_call: TRBD2
j_call: TRBJ2-1
cdr3_aa: CASSYLAGAYNEQFF
cdr3_nt: TGTGCCAGCAGTTATTTAGCGGGAGCCTACAATGAGCAGTTCTTC

v_call: TRBV30
d_call: TRBD1
j_call: TRBJ2-7
cdr3_aa: CAWADRGSEQYF
cdr3_nt: TGTGCCTGGGCGGACAGGGGAAGCGAGCAGTACTTC

v_call: TRBV11-2
d_call: -
j_call: TRBJ2-3
cdr3_aa: CASTSLGGVPDTQYF
cdr3_nt: TGTGCCAGCACCTCCCTGGGGGGAGTGCCAGATACGCAGTATTTT

v_call: TRBV15
d_call: TRBD2
j_call: TRBJ2-1
cdr3_aa: CATSSRTSGSPGEQFF
cdr3_nt: TGTGCCACCAGCAGCCGAACTAGCGGGAGTCCGGGTGAGCAGTTCTTC

v_call: TRBV4-2
d_call: -
j_call: TRBJ1-3
cdr3_aa: CASSPGRSGNTIYF
cdr3_nt: TGTGCCAGCAGCCCCGGGAGGTCTGGAAACACCATATATTTT

v_call: TRBV6-2/TRBV6-3
d_call: TRBD1
j_call: TRBJ1-1
cdr3_aa: CASSRQGGTEAFF
cdr3_nt: TGTGCCAGCAGCCGACAGGGCGGCACTGAAGCTTTCTTT

v_call: TRBV18
d_call: TRBD2
j_call: TRBJ2-7
cdr3_aa: CASSARASGYEQYF
cdr3_nt: TGTGCCAGCTCCGCAAGGGCTAGCGGCTACGAGCAGTACTTC

v_call: TRBV11-2
d_call: -
j_call: TRBJ1-6
cdr3_aa: CASSSSPLNSPLHF
cdr3_nt: TGTGCCAGCAGCTCATCCCCCCTAAATTCACCCCTCCACTTT